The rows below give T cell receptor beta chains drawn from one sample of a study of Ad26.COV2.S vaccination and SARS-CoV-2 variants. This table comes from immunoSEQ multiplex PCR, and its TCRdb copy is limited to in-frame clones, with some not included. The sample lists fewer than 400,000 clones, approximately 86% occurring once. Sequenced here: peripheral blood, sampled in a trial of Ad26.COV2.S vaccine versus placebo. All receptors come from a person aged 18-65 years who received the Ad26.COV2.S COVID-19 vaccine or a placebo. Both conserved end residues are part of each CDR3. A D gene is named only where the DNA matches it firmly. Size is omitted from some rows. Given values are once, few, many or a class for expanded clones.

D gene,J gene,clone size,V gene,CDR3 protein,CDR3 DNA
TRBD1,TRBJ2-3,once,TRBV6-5,CASQKTGGGYTQYF,TGTGCCAGCCAAAAGACAGGGGGTGGGTATACGCAGTATTTT
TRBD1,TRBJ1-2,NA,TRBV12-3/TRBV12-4,CASSLYTGDGYTF,TGTGCCAGCAGTCTATACACAGGGGACGGCTACACCTTC
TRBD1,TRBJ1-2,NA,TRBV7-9,CASSTKTGEERNGYTF,TGTGCCAGCAGCACGAAGACAGGGGAAGAGAGGAATGGCTACACCTTC
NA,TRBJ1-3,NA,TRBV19,CATAPGPSSGNTIYF,TGTGCCACCGCCCCGGGGCCGAGCTCTGGAAACACCATATATTTT
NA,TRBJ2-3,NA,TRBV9,CASSVAIRDTQYF,TGTGCCAGCAGCGTAGCAATACGGGATACGCAGTATTTT
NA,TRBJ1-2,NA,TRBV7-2,CASSWVESGYDYGYTF,TGTGCCAGCAGCTGGGTTGAGTCTGGGTACGACTATGGCTACACCTTC
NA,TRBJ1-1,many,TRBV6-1,CASSEPRMNTEAFF,TGTGCCAGCAGTGAGCCGAGAATGAACACTGAAGCTTTCTTT
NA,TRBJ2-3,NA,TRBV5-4,CASSPEGTGTSTDTQYF,TGTGCCAGCAGCCCGGAGGGTACAGGAACTAGCACAGATACGCAGTATTTT
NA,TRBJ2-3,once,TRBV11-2,CASSLTGYSTDTQYF,TGTGCCAGCAGCTTAACTGGGTACAGCACAGATACGCAGTATTTT
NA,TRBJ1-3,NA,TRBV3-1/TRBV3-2,CASSQPGPGNTIYF,TGTGCCAGCAGCCAACCGGGCCCTGGAAACACCATATATTTT
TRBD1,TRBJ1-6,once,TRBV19,CASKSGGSYNSPLHF,TGTGCCAGTAAATCAGGGGGCTCCTATAATTCACCCCTCCACTTT
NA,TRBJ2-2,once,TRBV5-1,CASSKYTANTGELFF,TGCGCCAGCAGCAAATACACCGCGAACACCGGGGAGCTGTTTTTT
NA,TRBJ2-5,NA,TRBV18,CASSPTAGAKETQYF,TGTGCCAGCTCACCCACCGCGGGGGCCAAAGAGACCCAGTACTTC
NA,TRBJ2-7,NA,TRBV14,CASSQDPGPYYEQYF,TGTGCCAGCAGCCAAGATCCGGGTCCCTACTACGAGCAGTACTTC
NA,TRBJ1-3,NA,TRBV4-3,CASSQTSSGNTIYF,TGCGCCAGCAGCCAGACTAGCTCTGGAAACACCATATATTTT
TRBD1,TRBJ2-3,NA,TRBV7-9,CASSRGTGRTDTQYF,TGTGCCAGCAGCCGAGGGACAGGCCGCACAGATACGCAGTATTTT
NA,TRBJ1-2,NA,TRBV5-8,CASSLGGAVGYTF,TGTGCCAGCAGCCTCGGGGGGGCAGTTGGCTACACCTTC
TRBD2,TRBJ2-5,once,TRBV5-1,CASSATSGGALRETQYF,TGCGCCAGCAGCGCGACTAGCGGGGGGGCCTTAAGAGAGACCCAGTACTTC
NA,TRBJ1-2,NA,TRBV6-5,CASSARHGYGYTF,TGTGCCAGCAGCGCCAGGCACGGGTATGGCTACACCTTC
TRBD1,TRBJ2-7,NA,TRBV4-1,CASSQDRGTGDTYEQYF,TGCGCCAGCAGCCAAGATCGGGGGACAGGGGACACCTACGAGCAGTACTTC
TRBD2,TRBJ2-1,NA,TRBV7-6,CASSLDSGGGNEQFF,TGTGCCAGCAGCTTAGATAGCGGGGGGGGAAATGAGCAGTTCTTC
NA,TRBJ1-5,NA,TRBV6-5,CASSYGVDNQPQHF,TGTGCCAGCAGTTACGGGGTGGACAATCAGCCCCAGCATTTT
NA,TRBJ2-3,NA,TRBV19,CASKYSSAGTDTQYF,TGTGCCAGTAAATACAGTTCCGCGGGCACAGATACGCAGTATTTT
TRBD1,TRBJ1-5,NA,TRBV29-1,CSVVTGEQPQHF,TGCAGCGTGGTGACAGGGGAACAGCCCCAGCATTTT
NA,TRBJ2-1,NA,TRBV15,CATSRDGKGTNEQFF,TGTGCCACCAGCAGAGATGGTAAGGGTACCAATGAGCAGTTCTTC
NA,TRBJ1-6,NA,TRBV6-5,CASSYVAIDSPLHF,TGTGCCAGCAGTTACGTGGCAATCGATTCACCCCTCCACTTT
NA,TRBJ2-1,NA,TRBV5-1,CASRGTSWYEQFF,TGCGCCAGCAGGGGAACTAGCTGGTATGAGCAGTTCTTC
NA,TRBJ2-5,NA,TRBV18,CASSPITGSQETQYF,TGTGCCAGCTCGCCGATTACGGGTTCCCAAGAGACCCAGTACTTC
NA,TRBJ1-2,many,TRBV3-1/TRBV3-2,CASSQAYRLYGYTF,TGTGCCAGCAGCCAAGCTTACAGACTCTATGGCTACACCTTC
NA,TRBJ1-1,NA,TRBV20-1,CSAQPGVEAFF,TGCAGTGCGCAACCGGGAGTTGAAGCTTTCTTT
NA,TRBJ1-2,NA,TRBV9,CASSVGADTNYGYTF,TGTGCCAGCAGCGTAGGAGCAGATACTAACTATGGCTACACCTTC
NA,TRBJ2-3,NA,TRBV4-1,CASSQDPRDSDTQYF,TGCGCCAGCAGCCAAGATCCGAGGGATTCAGATACGCAGTATTTT
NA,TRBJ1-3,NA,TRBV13,CASSLVTASGNTIYF,TGTGCCAGCAGCTTAGTAACAGCCTCTGGAAACACCATATATTTT
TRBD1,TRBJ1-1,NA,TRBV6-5,CASDRVETEAFF,TGTGCCAGTGACAGGGTGGAGACTGAAGCTTTCTTT
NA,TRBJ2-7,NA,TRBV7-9,CASSLGYALYEQYF,TGTGCCAGCAGCTTAGGGTATGCGCTATACGAGCAGTACTTC
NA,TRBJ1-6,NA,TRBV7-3,CASSPRGNSPLHF,TGTGCCAGCAGCCCTCGCGGGAATTCACCCCTCCACTTT
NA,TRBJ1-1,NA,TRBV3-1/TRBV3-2,CASSQLGYTEAFF,TGTGCCAGCAGCCAACTCGGATACACTGAAGCTTTCTTT
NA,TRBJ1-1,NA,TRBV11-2,CASSPHMTVVAFF,TGTGCCAGCAGCCCCCACATGACAGTTGTAGCTTTCTTT
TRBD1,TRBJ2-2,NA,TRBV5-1,CASSLGTGYTGELFF,TGCGCCAGCAGCCTCGGGACAGGCTACACCGGGGAGCTGTTTTTT
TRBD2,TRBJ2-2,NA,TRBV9,CASSVGLTSGAGELFF,TGTGCCAGCAGCGTAGGGCTTACTAGCGGGGCCGGGGAGCTGTTTTTT
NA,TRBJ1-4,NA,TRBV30,CAWSPGSEKLFF,TGTGCCTGGTCACCAGGCAGTGAAAAACTGTTTTTT
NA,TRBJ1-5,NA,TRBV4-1,CASSQDIPRPQHF,TGCGCCAGCAGCCAAGATATTCCTCGGCCCCAGCATTTT
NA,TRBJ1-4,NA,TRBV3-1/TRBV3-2,CASSPFAGGSEKLFF,TGTGCCAGCAGCCCCTTTGCGGGGGGGAGTGAAAAACTGTTTTTT